Sequencing of this T cell receptor beta chain was carried out in a study of shared clonotypes between healthy human individuals. The assay was immunoSEQ multiplex PCR, and TCRdb's table has in-frame clones only and misses some. This sample has approximately 1.5 million clones, with 95% to 99% found just once. Germline CDR1 and CDR2: WNHNN and SYGVQD (reference sequence). V dropped 4 bases and J dropped 3 bases, with 7 bases sitting between them. CDR3 size: 13 residues. All of the donors resided in Nashville, Tennessee, and each was a Caucasian adult. Study-wide results and caveats: The generation probabilities recorded for non-shared clonotypes fell below those of clonotypes shared by all four donors. In general, naive subsets displayed greater estimated richness than memory subsets did. Rarefaction revealed incomplete sorted-subset sequencing despite large depth.

On this clone: Its cognate antigen is unknown.

This rearrangement joins TRBV10-1 to TRBJ1-5; D unclear. Sequencing used naive CD4+ T cells sorted from blood. Subset specified: CD45RA+ positively selected. This sequence originates from a man under 40 in good health. CDR3 sequence: CASSVSNNQPQHF. CDR3 in DNA: TGCGCCAGCAGTGTTAGCAACAATCAGCCCCAGCATTTT.